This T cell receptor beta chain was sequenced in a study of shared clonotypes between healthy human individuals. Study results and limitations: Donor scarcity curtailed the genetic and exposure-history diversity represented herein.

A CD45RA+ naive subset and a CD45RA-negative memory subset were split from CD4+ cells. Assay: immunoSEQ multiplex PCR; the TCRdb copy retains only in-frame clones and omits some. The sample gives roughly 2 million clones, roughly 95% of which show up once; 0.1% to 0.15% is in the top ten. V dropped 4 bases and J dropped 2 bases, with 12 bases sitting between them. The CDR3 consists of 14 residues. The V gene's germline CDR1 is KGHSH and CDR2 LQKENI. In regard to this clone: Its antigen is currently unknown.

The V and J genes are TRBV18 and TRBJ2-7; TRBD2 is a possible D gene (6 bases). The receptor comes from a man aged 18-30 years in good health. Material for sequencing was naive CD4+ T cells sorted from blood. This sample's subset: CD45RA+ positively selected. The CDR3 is CASSRSRETYEQYF. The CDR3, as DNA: TGTGCCAGCTCACGCTCCCGGGAGACCTACGAGCAGTACTTC.